These T cell receptor beta chains were read from a single sample in a study of regulatory T cells in long-lasting Graves disease. Each CDR3 protein is one row after TCRdb ran MiXCR on the multiplex PCR reads. Counted here are under 500,000 distinct CDR3 sequences, around 17% occurring once; the ten biggest clones make up roughly 10%. The sample also formed part of further work on T cells in Graves' hyperthyroidism and ophthalmopathy.

The material sequenced was peripheral blood mononuclear cells (PBMCs), taken at new diagnosis, from a patient treated with antithyroid drugs. The source is a woman in her 30s with Graves disease. Both conserved end residues are part of each CDR3. A D gene is named only where the DNA matches it firmly. Only part of the rows carry a size: once, few, many, or a class if the clone is expanded.

d_call	j_call	clone_size	v_call	cdr3_aa	cdr3_nt
-	TRBJ2-3	many	TRBV2	CASTQPAITDTQYF	TGTGCCAGCACCCAGCCAGCCATCACAGATACGCAGTATTTT
TRBD2	TRBJ2-3	many	TRBV20-1	CSARSGSGADTQYF	TGCAGTGCTCGTAGCGGGAGTGGGGCAGATACGCAGTATTTT
-	TRBJ1-2	-	TRBV6-2/TRBV6-3	CVSSSGTHYGYTF	TGTGTCAGCAGTTCCGGGACACACTATGGCTACACCTTC
-	TRBJ2-1	few	TRBV6-1	CASSEDGLPPYNEQFF	TGTGCCAGCAGTGAAGATGGCCTACCTCCCTACAATGAGCAGTTCTTC
-	TRBJ2-7	many	TRBV7-6	CASSPGLPPYEQYF	TGTGCCAGCAGCCCAGGACTGCCCCCCTACGAGCAGTACTTC
TRBD1	TRBJ1-2	-	TRBV6-1	CASSERDSHNYGYTF	TGTGCCAGCAGTGAACGGGACAGCCACAACTATGGCTACACCTTC
-	TRBJ2-7	few	TRBV25-1	CASSDEGIYEQCF	TGTGCCAGCAGTGATGAGGGGATCTACGAGCAGTGCTTC
-	TRBJ2-3	many	TRBV10-2	CASSESGGDSTDTQYF	TGCGCCAGCAGTGAGTCTGGCGGGGATAGCACAGATACGCAGTATTTT
TRBD1	TRBJ2-7	-	TRBV27	CASSSDRGNYEQYF	TGTGCCAGCAGTTCAGACAGGGGGAACTACGAGCAGTACTTC
-	TRBJ1-2	few	TRBV30	CAWSIPGVANYGYTF	TGTGCCTGGAGTATCCCGGGGGTAGCTAACTATGGCTACACCTTC
-	TRBJ2-1	many	TRBV30	CAWSLAVYNEQFF	TGTGCCTGGAGTCTGGCGGTCTACAATGAGCAGTTCTTC
TRBD1	TRBJ2-7	many	TRBV15	CATSRTGQSSYEQYF	TGTGCCACCAGCAGGACGGGACAGAGCTCCTACGAGCAGTACTTC
TRBD1	TRBJ1-1	many	TRBV3-1	CASSRGTGGRPGWTEAFF	TGTGCCAGCAGCCGAGGGACAGGGGGCAGGCCCGGATGGACTGAAGCTTTCTTT
-	TRBJ2-1	many	TRBV3-1	CASSPGPYNEQFF	TGTGCCAGCAGCCCGGGACCATACAATGAGCAGTTCTTC
TRBD1	TRBJ1-3	many	TRBV2	CASSDQGAGNTIYF	TGTGCCAGCAGTGACCAGGGGGCAGGAAACACCATATATTTT
TRBD2	TRBJ2-7	many	TRBV13	CASSLKLAEAYEQYF	TGTGCCAGCAGCTTAAAACTAGCGGAGGCCTACGAGCAGTACTTC
TRBD1	TRBJ2-6	many	TRBV20-1	CSARDRAGANVLTF	TGCAGTGCTAGGGACAGGGCTGGGGCCAACGTCCTGACTTTC
-	TRBJ1-4	many	TRBV12-3/TRBV12-4	CASSLAGGEKLFF	TGTGCCAGCAGTTTAGCTGGAGGGGAAAAACTGTTTTTT
-	TRBJ1-5	many	TRBV2	CASSQRGFNQPQHF	TGTGCCAGCAGTCAGAGGGGGTTCAATCAGCCCCAGCATTTT
TRBD1	TRBJ1-6	-	TRBV19	CASSPSAGTGVGNSPLHF	TGTGCCAGTAGTCCCTCAGCCGGGACAGGGGTCGGGAATTCACCCCTCCACTTT
-	TRBJ2-4	-	TRBV14	CASSQDGSLAKNIQYF	TGTGCCAGCAGCCAAGATGGTAGCTTAGCCAAAAACATTCAGTACTTC
TRBD1	TRBJ1-2	few	TRBV6-5	CASSYTSSRNRQRGQPNYGYTF	TGTGCCAGCAGTTACACCTCCTCCAGGAACCGACAAAGGGGGCAGCCTAACTATGGCTACACCTTC
-	TRBJ1-1	many	TRBV11-2	CASGVGRGTEAFF	TGTGCCAGCGGCGTCGGGAGGGGGACTGAAGCTTTCTTT
TRBD1	TRBJ2-1	many	TRBV18	CASSPRDSFYNEQFF	TGTGCCAGCTCACCAAGGGACAGCTTTTACAATGAGCAGTTCTTC
TRBD1	TRBJ1-1	many	TRBV11-2	CASSGQGGYTEAFF	TGTGCCAGCAGCGGACAGGGAGGGTACACTGAAGCTTTCTTT
TRBD1	TRBJ1-5	many	TRBV12-3/TRBV12-4	CASSIRDSSPQPQHF	TGTGCCAGCAGTATCCGGGACAGCTCGCCTCAGCCCCAGCATTTT
TRBD2	TRBJ2-7	many	TRBV30	CAWSPSGLAGFYEQYF	TGTGCCTGGAGCCCCTCCGGCCTAGCGGGATTCTACGAGCAGTACTTC
-	TRBJ1-6	-	TRBV28	CASQAGDSPLHF	TGTGCCAGCCAAGCAGGAGATTCACCCCTCCACTTT
TRBD2	TRBJ2-7	many	TRBV20-1	CSASPLAGGSGSYEQYF	TGCAGTGCTAGTCCCCTAGCGGGAGGGTCGGGGAGCTACGAGCAGTACTTC
-	TRBJ1-5	many	TRBV18	CASSPDDQPQHF	TGTGCCAGCTCACCCGATGATCAGCCCCAGCATTTT
TRBD1	TRBJ2-7	many	TRBV18	CASSLGQGNYEQYF	TGTGCCAGCTCACTGGGACAGGGGAACTACGAGCAGTACTTC
-	TRBJ2-3	few	TRBV19	CASSIDLPGQNTDTQYF	TGTGCCAGTAGTATAGACCTACCCGGACAGAACACAGATACGCAGTATTTT
TRBD1	TRBJ1-5	many	TRBV28	CASRKDRVQPQHF	TGTGCCAGCAGAAAAGACAGGGTGCAGCCCCAGCATTTT
-	TRBJ2-7	many	TRBV7-6	CASSLARSYEQYF	TGTGCCAGCAGCTTAGCCAGATCCTACGAGCAGTACTTC
-	TRBJ1-1	-	TRBV5-1	CASSSERGSRNTEAFF	TGCGCCAGCAGCTCCGAAAGGGGGTCGAGGAACACTGAAGCTTTCTTT
TRBD2	TRBJ2-5	many	TRBV7-2	CASSPWTSGGQETQYF	TGTGCCAGCAGCCCTTGGACTAGCGGAGGACAAGAGACCCAGTACTTC
TRBD2	TRBJ2-1	few	TRBV28	CASRRGQGLAGTYNEQFF	TGTGCCAGCAGACGAGGACAGGGACTAGCGGGAACCTACAATGAGCAGTTCTTC
TRBD2	TRBJ2-3	-	TRBV20-1	CSARDQVSGRFSTQYF	TGCAGTGCTAGAGATCAAGTTAGCGGGAGATTCAGTACGCAGTATTTT
TRBD1	TRBJ1-2	-	TRBV12-3/TRBV12-4	CASSSRQGQANYGYTF	TGTGCCAGCAGCTCCCGACAGGGACAAGCTAACTATGGCTACACCTTC
TRBD2	TRBJ2-1	many	TRBV7-8	CASSLVRGLARYNEQFF	TGTGCCAGCAGCTTAGTCCGAGGACTAGCGAGATACAATGAGCAGTTCTTC
-	TRBJ2-7	-	TRBV5-1	CASESRDTYEQYF	TGCGCCAGCGAGTCCCGGGACACCTACGAGCAGTACTTC
-	TRBJ1-5	many	TRBV27	CASGNRGSQPQHF	TGTGCCAGCGGAAATCGGGGGAGTCAGCCCCAGCATTTT
-	TRBJ2-7	many	TRBV10-3	CAISLSTRDGTDYEQYF	TGTGCCATCAGCCTCTCAACTCGGGACGGGACGGACTACGAGCAGTACTTC
-	TRBJ2-7	few	TRBV7-6	CASSLKSETYEQYF	TGTGCCAGCAGCTTAAAGTCTGAAACCTACGAGCAGTACTTC
-	TRBJ1-6	few	TRBV12-3/TRBV12-4	CASSRVQGGVSPLHF	TGTGCCAGCAGCAGAGTTCAGGGAGGGGTTTCACCCCTCCACTTT
TRBD2	TRBJ2-7	many	TRBV9	CASSDSGNLYEQYF	TGTGCCAGCAGCGATAGCGGGAATCTCTACGAGCAGTACTTC
-	TRBJ2-1	few	TRBV10-3	CAIREPVHNEQFF	TGTGCCATCAGGGAACCGGTCCACAATGAGCAGTTCTTC
-	TRBJ2-7	-	TRBV20-1	CSARRDRAYEQYF	TGCAGTGCTCGCCGGGACCGAGCCTACGAGCAGTACTTC